These T cell receptor beta chains were read from a single sample in a study of radiotherapy plus CTLA-4 blockade in lung cancer. Here immunoSEQ multiplex PCR was the method, and the copy in TCRdb shows in-frame clones only, minus some. The table has over 70,000 clones, approximately 83% seen once. Sample: peripheral blood, taken from a patient treated with radiotherapy plus ipilimumab. These receptors were taken from a human donor with non-small cell lung cancer who had a partial response to radiotherapy plus ipilimumab. CDR3s include the opening cysteine and the closing phenylalanine or tryptophan. D genes are given only for firm matches. Clone size is not always given. Where it is, it says once, few, many or a class for expanded clones.

cdr3_nt,cdr3_aa,v_call,j_call,clone_size,d_call
TGTGCCAGCAGCCCAAGGAGTACTGGGGCCGTAAATGAGCAGTTCTTC,CASSPRSTGAVNEQFF,TRBV11-2,TRBJ2-1,once,NA
TGTGCCAGCAGTTACCACGGGGAGCTGTTTTTT,CASSYHGELFF,TRBV6-5,TRBJ2-2,NA,NA
TGTGCCAGCAGCCAACCGTACGGGCGGGAAGTTGATGAGCAGTTCTTC,CASSQPYGREVDEQFF,TRBV7-9,TRBJ2-1,NA,NA
TGTGCCAGCAGCGCGACGGGGTTCTATGGCTACACCTTC,CASSATGFYGYTF,TRBV2,TRBJ1-2,NA,NA
TGTGCCAGCAGTCAACCGACAGGGGACTATGGCTACACCTTC,CASSQPTGDYGYTF,TRBV2,TRBJ1-2,NA,TRBD1
TGTGCCAGCTCCACCTTCCCGGGCACCGGGGAGCTGTTTTTT,CASSTFPGTGELFF,TRBV18,TRBJ2-2,NA,NA
TGTGCCAGCAGCCCCGTCACAGATACGCAGTATTTT,CASSPVTDTQYF,TRBV7-2,TRBJ2-3,NA,NA
TGCGCCAGCAGCGTCATCCCCGGTACTAATGAAAAACTGTTTTTT,CASSVIPGTNEKLFF,TRBV5-1,TRBJ1-4,NA,NA
TGTGCCAGCCTAGGCACAGATACGCAGTATTTT,CASLGTDTQYF,TRBV6-1,TRBJ2-3,NA,NA
TGTGCCAGCAGTTCCGGACAGGGGAACAATTCACCCCTCCACTTT,CASSSGQGNNSPLHF,TRBV28,TRBJ1-6,NA,TRBD1
TGCGCCAGCAGCCAAACGGGACACCGGAACACTGAAGCTTTCTTT,CASSQTGHRNTEAFF,TRBV4-1,TRBJ1-1,NA,NA
TGCAGCGTCTCCCTCCCGTATGGCTACACCTTC,CSVSLPYGYTF,TRBV29-1,TRBJ1-2,NA,NA
TGTGCCAGCAGCGTAGATCAGGTCCCCTACAATGAGCAGTTCTTC,CASSVDQVPYNEQFF,TRBV9,TRBJ2-1,NA,NA
TGTGCCAGCAGCTTGAGGCTAGAGCGCTCCGGGGAGCTGTTTTTT,CASSLRLERSGELFF,TRBV7-9,TRBJ2-2,NA,NA
TGCGCCAGCAGTACAGGGTATGGGGGCACAGATACGCAGTATTTT,CASSTGYGGTDTQYF,TRBV5-1,TRBJ2-3,NA,NA
TGTGCCAGCAAGATACAGGGGGCCAACGACGAGCAGTACTTC,CASKIQGANDEQYF,TRBV6-1,TRBJ2-7,NA,TRBD1
TGTGCCAGCGGAGGGGGGGGCTATGGCTACACCTTC,CASGGGGYGYTF,TRBV25-1,TRBJ1-2,NA,NA
TGTGCCAGCTCAGTCGGACAGGGTAACTATGGCTACACCTTC,CASSVGQGNYGYTF,TRBV18,TRBJ1-2,NA,TRBD1
TGTGCCAGCAGCTCCGGGACACCCTCACAGCCCCAGCATTTT,CASSSGTPSQPQHF,TRBV28,TRBJ1-5,NA,NA
TGTGCCAGCAGTTTGTCCGGGACAGGGGGGGGGCCCCAGCATTTT,CASSLSGTGGGPQHF,TRBV28,TRBJ1-5,once,TRBD1
TGTGCCAGCAGCCGACAAACCCTACCGGGACAGGGGTACAATGAGCAGTTCTTC,CASSRQTLPGQGYNEQFF,TRBV27,TRBJ2-1,NA,TRBD1
TGTGCCAGCAGCCTTAGGACTAGCGGGTACCAAGAGACCCAGTACTTC,CASSLRTSGYQETQYF,TRBV28,TRBJ2-5,NA,TRBD2
TGTGCCAGCAGCGGGCAGGACAATCAGCCCCAGCATTTT,CASSGQDNQPQHF,TRBV7-9,TRBJ1-5,NA,NA
TGCGCCAGCAGCTTAGTTCCGGGACTAGCGGGAGGCGAGCAGTACTTC,CASSLVPGLAGGEQYF,TRBV5-1,TRBJ2-7,NA,TRBD2
TGTGCCAGCAGTTCCGCGACAGGGGACTATGGCTACACCTTC,CASSSATGDYGYTF,TRBV27,TRBJ1-2,NA,TRBD1
TGTGCCAGCAGCCCAGACGGAGGGAGCAATCAGCCCCAGCATTTT,CASSPDGGSNQPQHF,TRBV11-2,TRBJ1-5,NA,NA
TGTGCCAGCAGAGGGGGTGTTGACTCCTACGAGCAGTACTTC,CASRGGVDSYEQYF,TRBV2,TRBJ2-7,NA,NA